This passage covers 25 T cell receptor beta chains from one sample sequenced in a study of siplizumab effects on memory and regulatory T cells. Assay: immunoSEQ multiplex PCR; the TCRdb copy retains only in-frame clones and omits some. The sample lists tens of thousands of clones, over 80% occurring once. Material for sequencing was memory CD4+ T cells sorted from blood. These receptors came from a human donor in good health.

The genes are TRBV16 and TRBJ1-2, with a weak D call TRBD1 (6 bases). V was pared by 1 base and J by 7 bases, with 10 bases between. The germline V gene encodes CDR1 KGHSY and CDR2 FQNENV. The CDR3 runs 13 residues. The CDR3 region has the DNA TGTGCCAGCAGCCAATGGGGGGCCGGTGGCTACACCTTC. It is translated as CASSQWGAGGYTF.

The chain combines TRBV7-9 with TRBJ1-4; perhaps TRBD1 as D (6 bases). V shed 5 bases and J shed 5 bases, with 15 bases lying between them. There are 15 residues in the CDR3. Germline CDR1 is SEHNR and CDR2 is FQNEAQ (reference sequence). This CDR3 is CASSPTSQGNEKLFF. In DNA, the CDR3 is TGTGCCAGCAGCCCTACTTCGCAGGGGAATGAAAAACTGTTTTTT.

This clone was detected once. The CDR3 reads CASSRAPNTEAFF. DNA of the CDR3: TGCGCCAGCAGCCGGGCCCCCAACACTGAAGCTTTCTTT. This chain links TRBV5-1 with TRBJ1-1; no clear D. Trimming pared 4 bases from V and 2 bases from J, leaving 9 bases between. This CDR3 is built from 13 residues. Germline values: CDR1 SGHRS, CDR2 YFSETQ.

V gene TRBV4-1 combines with J gene TRBJ2-5; 13 positions match TRBD2. Losses at the gene ends were 1 base for V and 4 bases for J; bases not matched to a gene: 6. This CDR3 is 17 amino acids long. CDR1 and CDR2 (germline): MGHRA, YSYEKL. CDR3 loop: CASSQGTSGGARETQYF. DNA for the CDR3: TGCGCCAGCAGCCAAGGGACTAGCGGGGGTGCCCGAGAGACCCAGTACTTC.

The chain couples TRBV30 to TRBJ2-1, with 8 bases aligning to TRBD2. The CDR3 totals 12 residues. In germline, CDR1 is GTSNPN, CDR2 SVGIG (reference sequence). V lost 2 bases to trimming and J lost 15 bases; unmatched junction nucleotides: 9. The CDR3 nucleotides are TGTGCCTGGAGTCTCCAACGTGCGGGAGGGTTCTTC. It translates to CAWSLQRAGGFF. The whole variable domain, filled in from reference TRBV30 and TRBJ2-1, reads SQTIHQWPATLVQPVGSPLSLECTVEGTSNPNLYWYRQAAGRGLQLLFYSVGIGQISSEVPQNLSASRPQDRQFILSSKKLLLSDSGFYLCAWSLQRAGGFFGPGTRLTVL.

The chain links TRBV6-1 to TRBJ2-1, with 9 nucleotides matching TRBD2. CDR1 is MNHNS, CDR2 SASEGT, per germline. The CDR3 contains 14 residues. V was clipped by 7 bases and J by 5 bases; unmatched bases: 6. The CDR3 DNA follows: TGTGCCAGCAACAGACTAGCGGTCAACAATGAGCAGTTCTTC. Its protein is CASNRLAVNNEQFF.

The chain recombines TRBV5-4 with TRBJ2-2; 7 nucleotides match TRBD2. The CDR3 consists of 17 residues. The germline V gene has CDR1 SGHNT and CDR2 YYREEE (reference sequence). Trimming removed 4 bases from V and 4 bases from J; junction bases left unmatched: 13. The CDR3 is CASSPGGGVRVTGELFF. The CDR3 coding sequence is TGTGCCAGCAGCCCGGGAGGCGGGGTTCGTGTCACCGGGGAGCTGTTTTTT.

The chain has TRBV4-1 and TRBJ2-2; 7 positions agree with TRBD2. The CDR3 loop spans 18 amino acids. With 1 base clipped from V and 6 bases from J, the junction kept 14 bases outside the gene matches. Per germline, CDR1 MGHRA and CDR2 YSYEKL. CDR3: CASSQANRGSGYAGELFF. Written as DNA, the CDR3 is TGCGCCAGCAGCCAAGCCAATCGCGGGAGTGGGTATGCCGGGGAGCTGTTTTTT.

This chain uses TRBV5-1 with TRBJ1-1; 9 bases agree with TRBD1. The V gene's germline CDR1 is SGHRS and CDR2 YFSETQ. The CDR3 spans 17 residues. V trimming: 4 bases; J trimming: 1 base; junction bases outside the gene matches: 11. Written as DNA, the CDR3 is TGCGCCAGCAGCCCGGACAGGGGCGGCCCCGGGAACACTGAAGCTTTCTTT. Translated, it gives CASSPDRGGPGNTEAFF.

This clone was observed a few times. J is TRBJ2-2 and V is TRBV10-3; 7 nucleotides match TRBD1. The CDR3 is made up of 14 amino acids. V gave up 6 bases and J gave up 3 bases; unmatched junction bases: 4. The V gene's germline CDR1 is ENHRY and CDR2 SYGVKD. The CDR3 DNA follows: TGTGCCATCAGCAGACAGGGCGACACCGGGGAGCTGTTTTTT. The encoded protein is CAISRQGDTGELFF.

The chain combines TRBV5-6 with TRBJ1-2; D gene uncertain. CDR3 length: 14 amino acids. Germline CDR1 reads SGHDT; CDR2 reads YYEEEE. The V gene lost 0 bases and the J gene lost 2 bases, with 8 bases spanning the gap. The CDR3 DNA sequence: TGTGCCAGCAGCTTGGCAAGATCCAACTATGGCTACACCTTC. This sequence encodes CASSLARSNYGYTF.

CDR3 in amino acids: CASSYGTGASGNTIYF. Written as DNA, the CDR3 is TGTGCCAGCAGTTACGGGACAGGGGCCTCTGGAAACACCATATATTTT. This chain joins TRBV6-5 and TRBJ1-3, with 10 nucleotides matching TRBD1. Germline assignment: CDR1 MNHEY and CDR2 SVGAGI. Germline trimming cut 2 bases from V and 0 bases from J; bases unmatched to any gene: 1. The CDR3 sequence is 16 residues long.

The chain employs TRBV27 and TRBJ2-7; TRBD2 aligns across 13 bases. The CDR3 loop spans 15 amino acids. The trim removed 2 bases at V and 6 bases at J, leaving 4 bases unmatched. Germline V CDR1 and CDR2: MNHEY, SMNVEV (reference sequence). The CDR3 DNA sequence: TGTGCCAGCAGTTTAATTTGGACTAGCGGGAGCGAGCAGTACTTC. Its translation is CASSLIWTSGSEQYF.

V usage is TRBV10-2 and J usage is TRBJ2-6; D gene unclear. V was pared by 2 bases and J by 2 bases, with 7 bases between. Germline-derived CDR1 and CDR2 are WSHSY and SAAADI. The CDR3 extends over 15 amino acids. CDR3 loop: CASSEGIPGANVLTF. CDR3 nucleotides: TGCGCCAGCAGTGAGGGAATCCCTGGGGCCAACGTCCTGACTTTC.

The chain joins TRBV5-1 to TRBJ1-6; TRBD1 is a possible D gene (6 bases). The CDR3 covers 16 residues. Germline CDR1 reads SGHRS; CDR2 reads YFSETQ. V was pared by 6 bases and J by 7 bases, with 20 bases between. Here the CDR3 reads CASTQASGAGNSPLHF. The CDR3 nucleotides are TGCGCCAGCACCCAAGCGTCAGGGGCTGGAAATTCACCCCTCCACTTT.

This chain connects TRBV4-1 to TRBJ2-3; D possibly corresponds to TRBD2 (6 bases). CDR3 length equals 18 residues. Germline loops: CDR1 MGHRA, CDR2 YSYEKL. Trimming removed 1 base at V and 0 bases at J, with 17 bases between. In nucleotides, the CDR3 is TGCGCCAGCAGCCAAGGCCGGGCACGGAGGGGTAGCACAGATACGCAGTATTTT. Protein sequence: CASSQGRARRGSTDTQYF.

The CDR3 region has the DNA TGTGCCAGCAGCTTGGATCCGAGTTCTGGAAACACCATATATTTT. Its translation: CASSLDPSSGNTIYF. This sequence joins TRBV5-4 and TRBJ1-3; D unresolved. V lost 0 bases, J lost 1 base, and 8 bases lay in between. The CDR3 runs 15 residues. The germline V gene encodes CDR1 SGHNT and CDR2 YYREEE (reference sequence).

The rearrangement links TRBV6-1 to TRBJ1-2; D is undetermined. Germline assignment: CDR1 MNHNS and CDR2 SASEGT. The CDR3 length is 14 residues. V dropped 7 bases and J dropped 4 bases, with 16 bases sitting between them. The CDR3 DNA reads as TGTGCCAGCATCATGGACGGAACCCCCTATGGCTACACCTTC. Encoded protein: CASIMDGTPYGYTF.

The rearrangement joins TRBV5-6 to TRBJ1-4, with TRBD1 as a possible D gene (5 bases). This CDR3 comprises 16 residues. Germline-derived CDR1 and CDR2 are SGHDT and YYEEEE. Trimming took 3 bases from V and 4 from J, leaving 16 bases between them. CDR3 sequence (DNA): TGTGCCAGCAGCTCGACAGACCACCTTTTTAATGAAAAACTGTTTTTT. As protein: CASSSTDHLFNEKLFF.

CDR3 sequence: CASSLVSDANYGYTF. The DNA for the CDR3 is TGTGCCAGCAGCTTAGTGTCGGACGCAAACTATGGCTACACCTTC. The chain joins TRBV7-2 to TRBJ1-2; the D is unclear. V lost 1 base and J 2 bases, leaving 11 bases between the germline ends. Germline lookup yields CDR1 SGHTA and CDR2 FQGNSA. The CDR3 runs to 15 residues.

The chain carries TRBV6-5 and TRBJ1-2; a weak D match, TRBD1 (5 bases). This CDR3 contains 13 residues. Germline CDR1 reads MNHEY; CDR2 reads SVGAGI. The V and J ends lost 6 bases and 4 bases respectively, with 12 bases between them. As DNA, the CDR3 is TGTGCCAGCAGAAAGACAGACTTCTATGGCTACACCTTC. Its translation is CASRKTDFYGYTF.

The rearrangement uses TRBV27 and TRBJ2-7, with D maybe TRBD2 (5 bases). V was pared by 2 bases and J by 2 bases, with 10 bases between. Germline V gives CDR1 MNHEY, CDR2 SMNVEV (reference sequence). The CDR3 is made up of 14 amino acids. The CDR3 reads CASSLNGITYEQYF. CDR3 DNA: TGTGCCAGCAGTTTAAACGGGATCACCTACGAGCAGTACTTC.

This CDR3 reads CASKTGVEKLFF. CDR3 coding DNA: TGTGCCAGCAAAACAGGGGTTGAAAAACTGTTTTTT. The chain joins TRBV2 to TRBJ1-4, with 7 bases that match TRBD1. The CDR3 contains 12 residues. J lost 7 bases, V lost 7 bases, and 3 bases had no gene match. Germline V CDR1 and CDR2: SNHLY, FYNNEI. Combining the CDR3 with reference TRBV2 and TRBJ1-4 gives the whole variable domain EPEVTQTPSHQVTQMGQEVILRCVPISNHLYFYWYRQILGQKVEFLVSFYNNEISEKSEIFDDQFSVERPDGSNFTLKIRSTKLEDSAMYFCASKTGVEKLFFGSGTQLSVL.

The chain is built from TRBV5-1 and TRBJ1-1; D is uncertain. This CDR3 has 18 amino acids. Germline-derived CDR1 and CDR2 are SGHRS and YFSETQ. V gave up 1 base and J gave up 1 base, with 20 bases separating them. The CDR3 DNA reads as TGCGCCAGCAGCTTGAACAGAGTTTATGGGAGGACGAACACTGAAGCTTTCTTT. It is translated as CASSLNRVYGRTNTEAFF. The full variable domain, with the rest looked up from reference TRBV5-1 and TRBJ1-1, is KAGVTQTPRYLIKTRGQQVTLSCSPISGHRSVSWYQQTPGQGLQFLFEYFSETQRNKGNFPGRFSGRQFSNSRSEMNVSTLELGDSALYLCASSLNRVYGRTNTEAFFGQGTRLTVV.

This clone came up a few times. The junction differs from germline at one of its ends, possibly a read error. This chain uses TRBV7-9 with TRBJ2-1; 7 bases fit TRBD1. Germline-derived CDR1 and CDR2 are SEHNR and FQNEAQ (reference sequence). This CDR3 spans 12 amino acids. In nucleotides, the CDR3 is TGTGCCAGCAGCTTAGATGACAGGGTCTTCCTCTTC. Its translation: CASSLDDRVFLF.